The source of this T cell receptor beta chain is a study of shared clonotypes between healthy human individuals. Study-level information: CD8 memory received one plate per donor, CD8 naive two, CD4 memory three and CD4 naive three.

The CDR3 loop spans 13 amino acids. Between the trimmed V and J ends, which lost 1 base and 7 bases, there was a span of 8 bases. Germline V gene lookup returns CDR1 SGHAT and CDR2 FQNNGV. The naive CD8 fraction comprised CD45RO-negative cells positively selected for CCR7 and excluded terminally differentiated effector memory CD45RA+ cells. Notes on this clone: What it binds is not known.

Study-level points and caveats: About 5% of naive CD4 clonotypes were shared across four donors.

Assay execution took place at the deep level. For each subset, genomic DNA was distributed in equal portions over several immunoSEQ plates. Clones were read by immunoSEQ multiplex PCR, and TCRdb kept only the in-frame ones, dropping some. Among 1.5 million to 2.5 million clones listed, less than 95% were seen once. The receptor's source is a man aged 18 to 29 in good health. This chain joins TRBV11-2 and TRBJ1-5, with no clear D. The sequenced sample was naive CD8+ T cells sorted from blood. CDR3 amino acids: CASSLVSTQPQHF. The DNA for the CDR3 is TGTGCCAGCAGCTTAGTTTCGACCCAGCCCCAGCATTTT.